Presented here are 22 T cell receptor beta chains from one specimen sequenced in a study of T-cell memory formation after mild COVID-19. One entry per CDR3 protein results from TCRdb running MiXCR on the 5' RACE reads. The sample holds some 50,000 distinct CDR3 sequences, roughly 27% seen once. Sequencing used PBMCs or a T cell subset sorted from them (not recorded which). The origin of the receptors is a man between 18 and 35 years old who had mild COVID-19 (a few samples of this study predate the infection). Cell type and time point are not known.

This chain joins TRBV2 and TRBJ2-6, with D uncertain. Germline V CDR1 and CDR2: SNHLY, FYNNEI. The V gene lost 3 bases and the J gene lost 5 bases, with 11 bases spanning the gap. The CDR3 is made up of 15 amino acids. CDR3 bases: TGTGCCAGCAGTGACCCGGGCCCCTGGGCCAACGTCCTGACTTTC. It encodes CASSDPGPWANVLTF.

The chain's CDR3 is CATSRELAGSKTQYF. CDR3 in DNA: TGTGCCACCAGCAGAGAGTTAGCGGGTTCGAAGACCCAGTACTTC. This rearrangement joins TRBV15 to TRBJ2-5; the match to TRBD2 covers 7 bases. Germline loops: CDR1 LNHNV, CDR2 YYDKDF (reference sequence). V shed 0 bases, J shed 6 bases, and the junction held 7 bases outside the gene matches. CDR3 length: 15 amino acids.

This chain links TRBV27 with TRBJ2-1, with 10 nucleotides matching TRBD1. The CDR3 covers 16 residues. V lost 5 bases, J lost 4 bases, and 8 bases stayed unmatched. Germline loops: CDR1 MNHEY, CDR2 SMNVEV (reference sequence). The CDR3: CASSPTTGGEYNEQFF. In DNA form, the CDR3 reads TGTGCCAGCAGTCCAACGACAGGGGGCGAGTACAATGAGCAGTTCTTC.

The gene calls are TRBV12-3 or TRBV12-4 and TRBJ2-1; TRBD2 matches at 10 bases. CDR3 length equals 15 residues. The junction had 4 bases not matched to a gene; V was cut back by 5 bases and J by 3 bases. The CDR3 here is CASSNRLAGYNEQFF. CDR3 DNA: TGTGCCAGCAGTAACCGACTAGCGGGCTACAATGAGCAGTTCTTC.

The chain joins TRBV7-2 to TRBJ1-1; no reliable D call. V lost 4 bases and J 10 bases, leaving 16 bases between the germline ends. The CDR3 loop spans 13 amino acids. Germline loops: CDR1 SGHTA, CDR2 FQGNSA. The CDR3 spells CASSYGVSRGAFF. In DNA form, the CDR3 reads TGTGCCAGCAGCTACGGCGTAAGTCGAGGAGCTTTCTTT. Combining the CDR3 with reference TRBV7-2 and TRBJ1-1 gives the whole variable domain GAGVSQSPSNKVTEKGKDVELRCDPISGHTALYWYRQSLGQGLEFLIYFQGNSAPDKSGLPSDRFSAERTGGSVSTLTIQRTQQEDSAVYLCASSYGVSRGAFFGQGTRLTVV.

This rearrangement joins TRBV9 to TRBJ1-1; D perhaps matches TRBD1 (5 bases). The CDR3 runs 16 residues. Germline V gene data show CDR1 as SGDLS and CDR2 as YYNGEE. The V and J ends lost 3 bases and 3 bases respectively, with 18 bases between them. The CDR3 sequence: CASSEPSGLGDTEAFF. The CDR3 bases are TGTGCCAGCAGCGAGCCATCAGGGTTGGGAGACACTGAAGCTTTCTTT.

At least ten counts were recorded for this clonotype. The J gene is TRBJ2-4, the V gene TRBV5-5, with D unresolved. CDR1 is SGHKS, CDR2 YYEKEE, per germline (reference sequence). V shed 1 base and J shed 11 bases, with 19 bases lying between them. There are 15 residues in the CDR3. CDR3 in amino acids: CASSLLTAELIVQYF. In DNA form, the CDR3 reads TGTGCCAGCAGCTTGCTCACAGCCGAGCTTATAGTTCAGTACTTC.

The V and J genes are TRBV10-3 and TRBJ2-1, with 7 bases aligning to TRBD1. V trimming: 4 bases; J trimming: 2 bases; junction bases outside the gene matches: 5. The CDR3 runs 15 residues. Germline CDR1 reads ENHRY; CDR2 reads SYGVKD. The CDR3 DNA reads as TGTGCCATCAGTGCTCAGGGGACAGCCTACAATGAGCAGTTCTTC. Protein sequence: CAISAQGTAYNEQFF.

This clonotype was seen a handful of times. V usage is TRBV6-4 and J usage is TRBJ2-3; 9 bases align to TRBD2. Germline CDR1 and CDR2: MRHNA and SNTAGT. The V segment lost 3 bases and the J segment 1 base; nucleotides outside the gene matches: 2. This CDR3 is 15 amino acids long. Written as DNA, the CDR3 is TGTGCCAGCAGTGAAATAGCGGGGGGCACAGATACGCAGTATTTT. It translates to CASSEIAGGTDTQYF.

The rearrangement uses TRBV4-2 and TRBJ2-5, with 7 bases that match TRBD2. Germline V gene data show CDR1 as LGHNA and CDR2 as YNFKEQ. V was clipped by 1 base and J by 1 base; unmatched bases: 6. CDR3 length: 16 residues. The CDR3 DNA is TGTGCCAGCAGCCAAGGTGCTAGCGGCCTCCAAGAGACCCAGTACTTC. This translates into CASSQGASGLQETQYF.

This clonotype was detected a few times. This chain links TRBV4-3 with TRBJ1-4; 9 positions match TRBD1. This CDR3 spans 16 amino acids. CDR1 and CDR2 (germline): LGHNA, YSLEER. With V trimmed by 1 base and J by 5 bases, 5 bases remained unmatched. The chain's CDR3 is CASSQAPGTGNEKLFF. The CDR3 nucleotides read TGCGCCAGCAGCCAAGCCCCCGGGACAGGGAATGAAAAACTGTTTTTT.

CDR3 amino acids: CASSLARQGMDTGELFF. The CDR3 DNA follows: TGTGCCAGCAGCTTAGCCCGACAGGGTATGGACACCGGGGAGCTGTTTTTT. The V gene is TRBV7-2, the J gene TRBJ2-2; 7 positions match TRBD1. From germline, CDR1 is SGHTA and CDR2 FQGNSA. The CDR3 totals 17 residues. The junction had 7 bases not matched to a gene; V was cut back by 0 bases and J by 3 bases.

CDR3 region: CASRLTGTANSPLHF. The CDR3 DNA is TGTGCCAGCAGACTAACCGGGACCGCCAATTCACCCCTCCACTTT. J is TRBJ1-6 and V is TRBV6-5, with TRBD1 as a possible D gene (5 bases). From germline, CDR1 is MNHEY and CDR2 SVGAGI. This CDR3 comprises 15 residues. Trimming stripped 6 bases from V and 7 bases from J, with 16 bases between.

This clonotype was detected many times. CDR3 sequence reads: CASSLRPDRTNTGELFF. The DNA for the CDR3 is TGTGCCAGCAGCTTACGTCCCGACAGGACGAACACCGGGGAGCTGTTTTTT. The rearrangement joins TRBV7-3 to TRBJ2-2, with D possibly matching TRBD1 (6 bases). Germline values: CDR1 SGHTA, CDR2 FQGTGA. Trimming removed 2 bases from V and 0 bases from J, with 13 bases in between. CDR3 length equals 17 residues.

The chain has TRBV4-3 and TRBJ2-2; 9 bases are shared with TRBD1. J lost 5 bases, V lost 3 bases, and 7 bases had no gene match. Looked up from germline, CDR1 is LGHNA and CDR2 is YSLEER. This CDR3 is 16 amino acids long. The CDR3 is CASSQLPGQGTGELFF. CDR3 coding DNA: TGCGCCAGCAGCCAGTTACCGGGACAGGGTACCGGGGAGCTGTTTTTT.

In its sample, this clonotype was seen many times. The V and J genes are TRBV4-1 and TRBJ2-3; D not certain. The germline V and J ends were trimmed by 0 bases and 4 bases, with 8 bases remaining between them. This CDR3 comprises 14 residues. Germline V gene sequence: CDR1 MGHRA, CDR2 YSYEKL. CDR3 in DNA: TGCGCCAGCAGCCAAGATCCCCCCGCAGATACGCAGTATTTT. It specifies CASSQDPPADTQYF.

The chain carries TRBV7-9 and TRBJ2-1, with 7 bases fitting TRBD1. The germline gives CDR1 SEHNR, CDR2 FQNEAQ (reference sequence). This CDR3 comprises 15 residues. J gave up 6 bases and V 2 bases, and 7 bases lay outside the gene matches. The CDR3 region has the DNA TGTGCCAGCAGCTTACGGGACAGACCGACCAATGAGCAGTTCTTC. Translated: CASSLRDRPTNEQFF.

The V call is TRBV4-1, the J call TRBJ2-6, with 8 bases identical to TRBD2. This CDR3 has 16 amino acids. With V trimmed by 1 base and J by 2 bases, 1 base remained unmatched. Germline V gene data show CDR1 as MGHRA and CDR2 as YSYEKL. The CDR3 region is CASSQAGGPGANVLTF. The CDR3 DNA follows: TGCGCCAGCAGCCAAGCGGGGGGGCCTGGGGCCAACGTCCTGACTTTC.

The chain combines TRBV7-9 with TRBJ2-3; D gene unclear. The length of the CDR3 is 15 residues. From germline, CDR1 is SEHNR and CDR2 FQNEAQ (reference sequence). Trimming pared 3 bases from V and 0 bases from J, leaving 10 bases between. The CDR3 region has the DNA TGTGCCAGCAGCTTCGGGTCCACCAGCACAGATACGCAGTATTTT. This translates into CASSFGSTSTDTQYF.

The gene calls are TRBV20-1 and TRBJ2-3, with 9 bases identical to TRBD2. The ends lost 4 bases at V and 0 bases at J; junction bases unmatched: 2. This CDR3 is built from 14 residues. Looked up from germline, CDR1 is DFQATT and CDR2 is SNEGSKA (reference sequence). CDR3 sequence reads: CSATSGVSTDTQYF. Here the CDR3 DNA reads TGCAGTGCTACTAGCGGGGTTAGCACAGATACGCAGTATTTT.

A few counts support this clonotype. The rearrangement joins TRBV29-1 to TRBJ1-2, with 7 bases fitting TRBD1. Germline-derived CDR1 and CDR2 are SQVTM and ANQGSEA. The V gene end was trimmed by 7 bases and the J gene end by 5 bases; junction bases not matched to a gene: 7. The CDR3 loop spans 12 amino acids. The CDR3 loop reads CSAVGTAYGYTF. The DNA of the CDR3 is TGCAGCGCCGTTGGGACAGCTTATGGCTACACCTTC.

There are a few counts of this clonotype. The genes are TRBV7-9 and TRBJ1-1, with 7 bases aligning to TRBD1. The junction had 3 bases not matched to a gene; V was cut back by 4 bases and J by 4 bases. The CDR3 spans 13 residues. Germline CDR1 SEHNR, CDR2 FQNEAQ (reference sequence). The CDR3 spells CASSWGTATEAFF. The CDR3 DNA reads TGTGCCAGCAGCTGGGGGACAGCCACTGAAGCTTTCTTT.